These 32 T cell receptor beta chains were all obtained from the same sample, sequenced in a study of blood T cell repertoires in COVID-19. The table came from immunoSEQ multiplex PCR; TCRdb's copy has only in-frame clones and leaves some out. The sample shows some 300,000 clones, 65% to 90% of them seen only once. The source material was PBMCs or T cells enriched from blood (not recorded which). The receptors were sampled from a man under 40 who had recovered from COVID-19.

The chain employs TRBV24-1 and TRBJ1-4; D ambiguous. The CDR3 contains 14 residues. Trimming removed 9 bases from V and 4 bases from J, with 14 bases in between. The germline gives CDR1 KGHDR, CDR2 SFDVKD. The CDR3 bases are TGTGCCACCCAAAGGGATAGCGATAATGAAAAACTGTTTTTT. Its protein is CATQRDSDNEKLFF.

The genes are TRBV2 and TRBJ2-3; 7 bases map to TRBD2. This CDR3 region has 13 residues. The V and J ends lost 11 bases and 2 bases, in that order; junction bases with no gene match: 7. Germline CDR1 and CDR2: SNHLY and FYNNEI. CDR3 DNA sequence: TGTGCCGGAAATAGCGGGTACACAGATACGCAGTATTTT. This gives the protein CAGNSGYTDTQYF.

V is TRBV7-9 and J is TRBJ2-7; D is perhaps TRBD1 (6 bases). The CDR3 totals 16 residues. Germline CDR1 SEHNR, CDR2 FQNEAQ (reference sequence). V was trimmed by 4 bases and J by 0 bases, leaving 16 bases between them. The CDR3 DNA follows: TGTGCCAGCAGCTCTGACCGGACAGCGAGCTCCTACGAGCAGTACTTC. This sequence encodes CASSSDRTASSYEQYF. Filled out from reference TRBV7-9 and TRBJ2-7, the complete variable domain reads DTGVSQNPRHKITKRGQNVTFRCDPISEHNRLYWYRQTLGQGPEFLTYFQNEAQLEKSRLLSDRFSAERPKGSFSTLEIQRTEQGDSAMYLCASSSDRTASSYEQYFGPGTRLTVT.

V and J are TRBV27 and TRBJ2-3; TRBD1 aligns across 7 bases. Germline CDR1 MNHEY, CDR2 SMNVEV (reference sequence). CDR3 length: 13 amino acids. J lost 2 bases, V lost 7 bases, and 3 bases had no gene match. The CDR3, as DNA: TGTGCCAGCACAGACAGGGACACAGATACGCAGTATTTT. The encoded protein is CASTDRDTDTQYF.

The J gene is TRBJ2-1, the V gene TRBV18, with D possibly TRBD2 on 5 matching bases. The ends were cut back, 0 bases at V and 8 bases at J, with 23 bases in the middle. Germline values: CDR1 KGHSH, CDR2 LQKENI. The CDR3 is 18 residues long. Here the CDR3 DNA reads TGTGCCAGCTCACCACCGGGCGGATTGGTAGCCGGGATCGATGAGCAGTTCTTC. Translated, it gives CASSPPGGLVAGIDEQFF. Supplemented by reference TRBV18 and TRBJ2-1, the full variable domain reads NAGVMQNPRHLVRRRGQEARLRCSPMKGHSHVYWYRQLPEEGLKFMVYLQKENIIDESGMPKERFSAEFPKEGPSILRIQQVVRGDSAAYFCASSPPGGLVAGIDEQFFGPGTRLTVL.

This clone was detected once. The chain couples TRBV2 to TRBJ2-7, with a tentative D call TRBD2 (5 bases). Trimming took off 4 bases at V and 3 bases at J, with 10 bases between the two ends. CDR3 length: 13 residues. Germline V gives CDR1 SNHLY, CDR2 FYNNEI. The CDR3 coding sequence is TGTGCCAGCAGTGTCCGGGGTTTCTACGAGCAGTACTTC. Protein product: CASSVRGFYEQYF.

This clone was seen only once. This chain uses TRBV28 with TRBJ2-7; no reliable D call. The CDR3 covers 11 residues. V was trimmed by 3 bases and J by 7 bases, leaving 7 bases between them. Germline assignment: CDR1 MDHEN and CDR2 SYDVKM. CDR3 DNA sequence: TGTGCCAGCAGTTTGACTTGGGAGCAGTACTTC. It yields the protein CASSLTWEQYF. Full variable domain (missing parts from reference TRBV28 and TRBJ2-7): DVKVTQSSRYLVKRTGEKVFLECVQDMDHENMFWYRQDPGLGLRLIYFSYDVKMKEKGDIPEGYSVSREKKERFSLILESASTNQTSMYLCASSLTWEQYFGPGTRLTVT.

CDR3 protein: CASSLLEGNIQYF. The CDR3 coding sequence is TGTGCCAGCAGCCTACTCGAGGGAAACATTCAGTACTTC. V and J are TRBV11-2 and TRBJ2-4, with a possible D match to TRBD2 (5 bases). V gave up 5 bases and J gave up 6 bases, with 11 bases separating them. There are 13 residues in the CDR3. Germline assignment: CDR1 SGHAT and CDR2 FQNNGV.

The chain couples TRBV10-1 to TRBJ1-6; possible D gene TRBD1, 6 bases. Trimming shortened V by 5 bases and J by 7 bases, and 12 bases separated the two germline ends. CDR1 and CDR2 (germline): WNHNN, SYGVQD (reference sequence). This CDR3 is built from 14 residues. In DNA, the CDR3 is TGCGCCAGCAGTCCTACGGGGGGCAATTCACCCCTCCACTTT. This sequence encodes CASSPTGGNSPLHF.

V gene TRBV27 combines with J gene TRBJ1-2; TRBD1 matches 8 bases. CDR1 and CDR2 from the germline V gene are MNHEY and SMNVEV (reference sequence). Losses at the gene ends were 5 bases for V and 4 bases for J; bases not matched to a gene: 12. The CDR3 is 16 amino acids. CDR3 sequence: CASSLRTGMLLYGYTF. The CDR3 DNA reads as TGTGCCAGCAGTCTCAGGACAGGGATGCTCCTCTATGGCTACACCTTC.

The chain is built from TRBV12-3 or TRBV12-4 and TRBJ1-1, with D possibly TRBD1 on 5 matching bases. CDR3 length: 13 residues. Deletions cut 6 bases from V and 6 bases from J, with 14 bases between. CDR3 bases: TGTGCCAGCAGAGACAGTCGAACGGCTGAAGCTTTCTTT. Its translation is CASRDSRTAEAFF.

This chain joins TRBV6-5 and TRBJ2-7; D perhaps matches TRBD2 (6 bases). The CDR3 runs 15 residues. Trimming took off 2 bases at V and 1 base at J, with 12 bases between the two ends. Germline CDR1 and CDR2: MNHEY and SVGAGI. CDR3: CASSYVGLVSYEQYF. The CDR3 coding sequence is TGTGCCAGCAGTTACGTGGGACTGGTATCCTACGAGCAGTACTTC.

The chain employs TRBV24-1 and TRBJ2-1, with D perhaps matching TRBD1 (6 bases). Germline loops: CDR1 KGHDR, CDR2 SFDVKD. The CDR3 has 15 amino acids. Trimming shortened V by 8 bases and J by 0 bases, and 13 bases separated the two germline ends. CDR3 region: CATTTWDTSYNEQFF. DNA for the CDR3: TGTGCCACCACAACCTGGGACACCTCCTACAATGAGCAGTTCTTC.

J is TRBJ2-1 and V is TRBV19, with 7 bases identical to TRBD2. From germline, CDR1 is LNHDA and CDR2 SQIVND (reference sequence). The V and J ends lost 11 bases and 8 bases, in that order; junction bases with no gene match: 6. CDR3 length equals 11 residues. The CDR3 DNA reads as TGTGCCTCCAAGGCGGGGGATGAGCAGTTCTTC. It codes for CASKAGDEQFF.

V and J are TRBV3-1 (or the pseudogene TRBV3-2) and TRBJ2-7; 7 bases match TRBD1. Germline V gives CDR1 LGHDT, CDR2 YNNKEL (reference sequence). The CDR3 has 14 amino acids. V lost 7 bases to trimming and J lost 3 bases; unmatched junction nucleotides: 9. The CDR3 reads CASTQTGSNYEQYF. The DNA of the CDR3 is TGTGCCAGCACCCAGACAGGGTCTAACTACGAGCAGTACTTC.

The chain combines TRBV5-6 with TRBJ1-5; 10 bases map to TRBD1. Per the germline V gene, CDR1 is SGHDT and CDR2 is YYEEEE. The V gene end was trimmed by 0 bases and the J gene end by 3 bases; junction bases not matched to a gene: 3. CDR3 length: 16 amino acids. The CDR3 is CASSLGDRGHNQPQHF. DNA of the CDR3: TGTGCCAGCAGCTTGGGGGACAGGGGTCACAATCAGCCCCAGCATTTT.

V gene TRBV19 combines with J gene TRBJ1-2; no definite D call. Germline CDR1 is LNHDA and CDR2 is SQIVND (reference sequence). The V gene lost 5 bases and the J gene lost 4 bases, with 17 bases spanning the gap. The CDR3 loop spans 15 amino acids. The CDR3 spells CASSGLGVGIYGYTF. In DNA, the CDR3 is TGTGCCAGTAGTGGACTGGGCGTGGGGATCTATGGCTACACCTTC. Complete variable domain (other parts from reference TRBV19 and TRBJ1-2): DGGITQSPKYLFRKEGQNVTLSCEQNLNHDAMYWYRQDPGQGLRLIYYSQIVNDFQKGDIAEGYSVSREKKESFPLTVTSAQKNPTAFYLCASSGLGVGIYGYTFGSGTRLTVV.

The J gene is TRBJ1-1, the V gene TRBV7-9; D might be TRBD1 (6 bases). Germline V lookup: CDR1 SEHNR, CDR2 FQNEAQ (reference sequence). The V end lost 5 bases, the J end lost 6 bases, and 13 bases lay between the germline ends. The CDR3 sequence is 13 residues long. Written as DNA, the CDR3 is TGTGCCAGCAGCCACGGCACAGGGTCTGAAGCTTTCTTT. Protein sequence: CASSHGTGSEAFF.

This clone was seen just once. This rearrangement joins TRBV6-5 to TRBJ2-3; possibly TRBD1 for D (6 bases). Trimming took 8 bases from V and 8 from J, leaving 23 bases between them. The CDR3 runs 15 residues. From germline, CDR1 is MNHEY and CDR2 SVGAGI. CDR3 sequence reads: CASGPPGHALGTQYF. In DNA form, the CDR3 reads TGTGCCAGCGGGCCCCCGGGACATGCATTGGGTACGCAGTATTTT.

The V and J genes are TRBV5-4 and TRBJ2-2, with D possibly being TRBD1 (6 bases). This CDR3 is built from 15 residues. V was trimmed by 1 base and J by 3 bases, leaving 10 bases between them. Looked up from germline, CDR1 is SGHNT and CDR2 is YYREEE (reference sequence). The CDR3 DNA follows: TGTGCCAGCAGCTTGAACAGGGCGGACACCGGGGAGCTGTTTTTT. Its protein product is CASSLNRADTGELFF.

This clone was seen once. This CDR3 is CASSQVDSSNTEAFF. In nucleotides, the CDR3 is TGTGCCAGCAGCCAAGTTGACAGTTCGAACACTGAAGCTTTCTTT. The chain uses TRBV3-1 (or the pseudogene TRBV3-2) and TRBJ1-1; weak D call: TRBD1 (5 bases). Trimming cost V 1 base and J 1 base, with 10 bases left between them. The germline V gene encodes CDR1 LGHDT and CDR2 YNNKEL (reference sequence). The CDR3 spans 15 residues.

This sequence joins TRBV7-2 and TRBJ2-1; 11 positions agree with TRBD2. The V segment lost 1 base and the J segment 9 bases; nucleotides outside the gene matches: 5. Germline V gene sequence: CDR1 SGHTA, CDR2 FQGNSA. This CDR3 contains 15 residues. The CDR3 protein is CASSLVSGRAGEQFF. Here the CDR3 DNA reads TGTGCCAGCAGCTTAGTTAGCGGGAGGGCAGGTGAGCAGTTCTTC.

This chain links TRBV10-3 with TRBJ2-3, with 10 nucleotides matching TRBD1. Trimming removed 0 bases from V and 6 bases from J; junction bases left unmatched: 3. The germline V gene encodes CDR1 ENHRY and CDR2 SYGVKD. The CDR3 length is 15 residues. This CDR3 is CAISESGTGADTQYF. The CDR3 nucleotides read TGTGCCATCAGTGAGTCGGGGACAGGGGCGGATACGCAGTATTTT.

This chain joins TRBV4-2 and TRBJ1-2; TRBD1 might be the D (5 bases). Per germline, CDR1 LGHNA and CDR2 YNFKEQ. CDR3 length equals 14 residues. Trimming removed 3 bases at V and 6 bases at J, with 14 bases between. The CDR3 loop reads CASSQQWTGDGYTF. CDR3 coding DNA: TGTGCCAGCAGCCAGCAATGGACGGGGGATGGCTACACCTTC.

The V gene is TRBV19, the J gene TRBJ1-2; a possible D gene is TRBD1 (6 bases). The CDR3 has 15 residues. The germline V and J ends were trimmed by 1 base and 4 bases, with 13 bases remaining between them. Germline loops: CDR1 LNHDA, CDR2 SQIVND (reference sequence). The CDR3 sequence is CASSIGMNRAYGYTF. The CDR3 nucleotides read TGTGCCAGTAGTATAGGGATGAACAGGGCCTATGGCTACACCTTC.

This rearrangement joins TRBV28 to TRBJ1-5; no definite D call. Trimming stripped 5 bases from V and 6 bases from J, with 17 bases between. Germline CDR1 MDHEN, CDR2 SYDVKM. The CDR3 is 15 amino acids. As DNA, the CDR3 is TGTGCCAGCAGTATCCGTGGAGACCTCCGTCAGCCCCAGCATTTT. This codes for CASSIRGDLRQPQHF.

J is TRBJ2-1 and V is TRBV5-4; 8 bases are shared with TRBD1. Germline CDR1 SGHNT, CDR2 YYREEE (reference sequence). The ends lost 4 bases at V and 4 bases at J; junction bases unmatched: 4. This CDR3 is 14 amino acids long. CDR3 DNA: TGTGCCAGCAGCCTCGGACAGGGTTACAATGAGCAGTTCTTC. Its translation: CASSLGQGYNEQFF.

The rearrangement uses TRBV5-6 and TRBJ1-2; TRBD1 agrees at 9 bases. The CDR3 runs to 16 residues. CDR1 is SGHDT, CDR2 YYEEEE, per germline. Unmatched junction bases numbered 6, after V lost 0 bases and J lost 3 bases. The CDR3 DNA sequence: TGTGCCAGCAGCTTGGAGGGACAGGGAGGCTACTATGGCTACACCTTC. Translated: CASSLEGQGGYYGYTF.

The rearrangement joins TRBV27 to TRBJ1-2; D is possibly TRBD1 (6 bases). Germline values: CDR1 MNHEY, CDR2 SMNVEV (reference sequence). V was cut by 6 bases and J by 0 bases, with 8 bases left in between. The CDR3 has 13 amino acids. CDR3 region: CASRGDTNYGYTF. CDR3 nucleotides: TGTGCCAGCAGGGGGGACACTAACTATGGCTACACCTTC.

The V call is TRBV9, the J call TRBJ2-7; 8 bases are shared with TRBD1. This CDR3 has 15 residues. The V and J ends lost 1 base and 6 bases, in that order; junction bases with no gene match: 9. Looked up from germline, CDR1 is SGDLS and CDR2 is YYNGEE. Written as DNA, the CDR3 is TGTGCCAGCAGCGTAACCACAGGGGGTCAAACCGAGCAGTACTTC. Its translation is CASSVTTGGQTEQYF.

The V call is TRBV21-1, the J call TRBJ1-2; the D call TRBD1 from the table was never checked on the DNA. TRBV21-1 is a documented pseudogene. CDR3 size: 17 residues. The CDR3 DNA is TGTGCCAGCAGCCCTCCCCGACAGGGGAACCACGTCTATGGCTACACCTTC. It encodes CASSPPRQGNHVYGYTF.

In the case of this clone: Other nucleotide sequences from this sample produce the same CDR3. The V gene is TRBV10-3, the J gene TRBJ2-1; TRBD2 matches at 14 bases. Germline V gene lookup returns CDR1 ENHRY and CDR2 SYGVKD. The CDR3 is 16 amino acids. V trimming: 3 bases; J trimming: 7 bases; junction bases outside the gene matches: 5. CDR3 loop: CAISESGTSGSNEQFF. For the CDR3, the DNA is TGTGCCATCAGTGAATCCGGGACTAGCGGGAGTAATGAGCAGTTCTTC.